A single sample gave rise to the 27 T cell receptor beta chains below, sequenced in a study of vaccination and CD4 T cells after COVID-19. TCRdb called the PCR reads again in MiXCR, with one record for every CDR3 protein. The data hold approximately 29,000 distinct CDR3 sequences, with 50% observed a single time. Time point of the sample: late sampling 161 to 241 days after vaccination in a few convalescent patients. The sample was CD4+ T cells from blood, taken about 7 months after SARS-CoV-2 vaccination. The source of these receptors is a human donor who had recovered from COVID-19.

The CDR3 here is CASTGVRGNYEQYF. DNA for the CDR3: TGTGCCAGCACAGGGGTCAGGGGCAACTACGAGCAGTACTTC. The chain joins TRBV2 to TRBJ2-7; D is perhaps TRBD1 (6 bases). V gave up 7 bases and J gave up 3 bases, with 16 bases separating them. This CDR3 has 14 amino acids. Per germline, CDR1 SNHLY and CDR2 FYNNEI. The variable domain in full, with the rest retrieved from reference TRBV2 and TRBJ2-7, is EPEVTQTPSHQVTQMGQEVILRCVPISNHLYFYWYRQILGQKVEFLVSFYNNEISEKSEIFDDQFSVERPDGSNFTLKIRSTKLEDSAMYFCASTGVRGNYEQYFGPGTRLTVT.

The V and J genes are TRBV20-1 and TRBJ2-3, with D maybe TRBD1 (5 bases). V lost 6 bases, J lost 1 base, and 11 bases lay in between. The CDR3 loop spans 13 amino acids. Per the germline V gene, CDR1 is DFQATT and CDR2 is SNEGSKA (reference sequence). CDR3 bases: TGCAGTGCCCGATCCAGGGGCACAGATACGCAGTATTTT. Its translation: CSARSRGTDTQYF.

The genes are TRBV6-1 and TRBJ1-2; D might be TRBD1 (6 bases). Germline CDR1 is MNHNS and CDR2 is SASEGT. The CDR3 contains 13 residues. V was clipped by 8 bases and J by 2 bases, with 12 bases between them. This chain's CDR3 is CASRRTGNYGYTF. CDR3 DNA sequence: TGTGCCAGCCGACGCACAGGGAACTATGGCTACACCTTC.

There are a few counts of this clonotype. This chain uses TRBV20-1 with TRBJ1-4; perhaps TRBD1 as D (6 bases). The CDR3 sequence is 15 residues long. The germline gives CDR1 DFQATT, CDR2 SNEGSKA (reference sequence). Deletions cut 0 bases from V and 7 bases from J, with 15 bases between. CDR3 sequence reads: CSARDPGVLGEKLFF. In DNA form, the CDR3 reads TGCAGTGCTAGAGATCCAGGGGTACTGGGTGAAAAACTGTTTTTT.

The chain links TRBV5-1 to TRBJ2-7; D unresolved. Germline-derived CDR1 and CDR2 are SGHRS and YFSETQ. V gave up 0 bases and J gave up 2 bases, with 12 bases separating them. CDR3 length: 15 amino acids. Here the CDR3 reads CASSLEGGFPYEQYF. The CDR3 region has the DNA TGCGCCAGCAGCTTGGAGGGTGGGTTTCCCTACGAGCAGTACTTC.

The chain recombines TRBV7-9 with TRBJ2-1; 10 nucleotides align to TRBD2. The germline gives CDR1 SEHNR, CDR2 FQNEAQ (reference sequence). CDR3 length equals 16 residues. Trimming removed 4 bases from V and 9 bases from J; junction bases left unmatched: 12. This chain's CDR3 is CASSSALAGVTGEQFF. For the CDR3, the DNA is TGTGCCAGCAGCTCCGCCCTAGCGGGAGTAACGGGTGAGCAGTTCTTC.

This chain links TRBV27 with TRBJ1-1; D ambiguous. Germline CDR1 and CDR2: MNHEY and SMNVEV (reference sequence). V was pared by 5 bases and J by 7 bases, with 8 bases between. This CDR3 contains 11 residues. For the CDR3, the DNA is TGTGCCAGCAGTCCATATATTGAAGCTTTCTTT. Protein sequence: CASSPYIEAFF.

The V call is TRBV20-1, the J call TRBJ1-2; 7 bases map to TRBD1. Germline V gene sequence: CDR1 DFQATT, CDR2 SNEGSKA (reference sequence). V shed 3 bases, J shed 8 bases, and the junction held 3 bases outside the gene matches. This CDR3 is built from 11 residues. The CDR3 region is CSASSTGGYTF. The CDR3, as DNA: TGCAGTGCTAGTTCGACAGGGGGCTACACCTTC.

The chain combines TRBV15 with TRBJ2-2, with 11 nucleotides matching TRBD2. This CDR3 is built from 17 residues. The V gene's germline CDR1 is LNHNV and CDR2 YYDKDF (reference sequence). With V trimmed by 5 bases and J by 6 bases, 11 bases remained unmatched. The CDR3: CATSVRLAGMGPGELFF. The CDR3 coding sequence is TGTGCCACCAGCGTCCGACTAGCGGGAATGGGTCCCGGGGAGCTGTTTTTT.

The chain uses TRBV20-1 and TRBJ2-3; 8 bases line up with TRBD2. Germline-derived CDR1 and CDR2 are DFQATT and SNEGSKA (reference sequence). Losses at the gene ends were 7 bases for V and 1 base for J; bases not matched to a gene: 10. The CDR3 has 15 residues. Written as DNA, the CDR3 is TGCAGTGGGTCGGAGCGGGAGAGGGGCACAGATACGCAGTATTTT. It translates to CSGSERERGTDTQYF.

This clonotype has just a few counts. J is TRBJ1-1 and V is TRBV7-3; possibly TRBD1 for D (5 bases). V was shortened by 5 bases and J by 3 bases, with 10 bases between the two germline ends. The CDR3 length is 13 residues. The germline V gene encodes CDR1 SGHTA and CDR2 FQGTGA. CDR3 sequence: CASSVRGDTEAFF. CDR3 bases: TGTGCCAGCAGCGTCCGGGGGGACACTGAAGCTTTCTTT.

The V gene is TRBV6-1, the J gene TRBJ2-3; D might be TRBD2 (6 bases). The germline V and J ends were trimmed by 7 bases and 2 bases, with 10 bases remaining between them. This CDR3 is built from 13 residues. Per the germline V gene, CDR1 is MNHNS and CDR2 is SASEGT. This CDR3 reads CASMRDPTDTQYF. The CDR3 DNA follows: TGTGCCAGCATGCGGGACCCCACAGATACGCAGTATTTT.

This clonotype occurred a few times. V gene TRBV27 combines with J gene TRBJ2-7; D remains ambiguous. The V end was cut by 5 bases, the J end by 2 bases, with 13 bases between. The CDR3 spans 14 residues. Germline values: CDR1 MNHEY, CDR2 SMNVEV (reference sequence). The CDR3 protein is CASSRAVLAYEQYF. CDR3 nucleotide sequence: TGTGCCAGCAGTAGGGCAGTGCTAGCCTACGAGCAGTACTTC.

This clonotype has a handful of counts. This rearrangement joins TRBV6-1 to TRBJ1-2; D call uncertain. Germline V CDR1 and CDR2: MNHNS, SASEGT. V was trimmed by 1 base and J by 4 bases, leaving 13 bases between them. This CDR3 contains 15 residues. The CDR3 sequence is CASSEVWGDLYGYTF. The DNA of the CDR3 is TGTGCCAGCAGTGAAGTTTGGGGAGACCTCTATGGCTACACCTTC.

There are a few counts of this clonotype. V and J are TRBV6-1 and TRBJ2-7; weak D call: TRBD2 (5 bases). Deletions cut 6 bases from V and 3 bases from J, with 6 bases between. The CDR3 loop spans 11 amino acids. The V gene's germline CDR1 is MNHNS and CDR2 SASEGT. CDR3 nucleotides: TGTGCCAGCAGAAGCGGCTACGAGCAGTACTTC. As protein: CASRSGYEQYF.

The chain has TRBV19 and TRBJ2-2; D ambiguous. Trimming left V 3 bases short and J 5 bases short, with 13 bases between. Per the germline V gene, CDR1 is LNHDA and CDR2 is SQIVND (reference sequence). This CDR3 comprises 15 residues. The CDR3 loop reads CASSISARSTGELFF. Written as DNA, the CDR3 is TGTGCCAGTAGTATTTCCGCCAGGAGTACCGGGGAGCTGTTTTTT.

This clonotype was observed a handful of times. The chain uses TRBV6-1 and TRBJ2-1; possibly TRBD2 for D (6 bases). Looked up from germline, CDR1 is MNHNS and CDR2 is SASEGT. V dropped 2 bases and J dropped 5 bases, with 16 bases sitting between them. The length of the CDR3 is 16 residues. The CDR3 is CASSESAGTGNNEQFF. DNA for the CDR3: TGTGCCAGCAGTGAAAGTGCAGGGACTGGAAACAATGAGCAGTTCTTC.

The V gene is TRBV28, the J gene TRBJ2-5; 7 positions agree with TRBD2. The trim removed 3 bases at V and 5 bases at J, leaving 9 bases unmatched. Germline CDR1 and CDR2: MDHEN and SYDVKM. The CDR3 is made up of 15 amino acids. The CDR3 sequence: CASSFLGRAGETQYF. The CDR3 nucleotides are TGTGCCAGCAGTTTTCTTGGGAGGGCCGGGGAGACCCAGTACTTC.

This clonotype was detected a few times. As DNA, the CDR3 is TGTGCCAGTAGTATAGATCCGAGCCGAAATTCACCCCTCCACTTT. It translates to CASSIDPSRNSPLHF. The genes are TRBV19 and TRBJ1-6; no definite D call. With 0 bases removed from V and 7 bases from J, the gap between germline ends came to 10 bases. This CDR3 comprises 15 residues. CDR1 is LNHDA, CDR2 SQIVND, per germline (reference sequence).

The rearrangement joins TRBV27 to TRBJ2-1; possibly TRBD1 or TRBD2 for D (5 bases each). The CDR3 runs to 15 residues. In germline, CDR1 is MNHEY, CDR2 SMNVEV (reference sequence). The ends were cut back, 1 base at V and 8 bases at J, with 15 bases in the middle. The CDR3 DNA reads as TGTGCCAGCAGTTTATTCCAGGGACGGACGGATGAGCAGTTCTTC. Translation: CASSLFQGRTDEQFF.

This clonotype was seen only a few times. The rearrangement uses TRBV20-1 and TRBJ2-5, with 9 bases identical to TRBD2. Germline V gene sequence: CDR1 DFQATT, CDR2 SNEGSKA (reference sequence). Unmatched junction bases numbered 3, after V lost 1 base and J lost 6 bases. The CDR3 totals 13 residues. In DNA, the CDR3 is TGCAGTGCTAGAGTAGCGGGAGAGAAGACCCAGTACTTC. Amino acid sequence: CSARVAGEKTQYF.

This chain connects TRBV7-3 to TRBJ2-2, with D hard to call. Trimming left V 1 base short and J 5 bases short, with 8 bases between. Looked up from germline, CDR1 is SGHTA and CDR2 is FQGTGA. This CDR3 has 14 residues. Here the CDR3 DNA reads TGTGCCAGCAGCTTAATCCATAAGACCGGGGAGCTGTTTTTT. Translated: CASSLIHKTGELFF.

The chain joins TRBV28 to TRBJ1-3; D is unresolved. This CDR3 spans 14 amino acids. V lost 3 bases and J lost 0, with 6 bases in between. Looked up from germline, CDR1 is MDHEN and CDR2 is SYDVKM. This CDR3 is CASSFLDSGNTIYF. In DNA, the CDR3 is TGTGCCAGCAGTTTTCTGGACTCTGGAAACACCATATATTTT.

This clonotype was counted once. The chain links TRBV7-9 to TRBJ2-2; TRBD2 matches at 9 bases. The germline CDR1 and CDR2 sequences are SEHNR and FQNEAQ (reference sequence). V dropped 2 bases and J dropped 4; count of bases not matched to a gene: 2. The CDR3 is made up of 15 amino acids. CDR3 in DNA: TGTGCCAGCAGCTTATGGCGGGAGGGCACCGGGGAGCTGTTTTTT. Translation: CASSLWREGTGELFF.

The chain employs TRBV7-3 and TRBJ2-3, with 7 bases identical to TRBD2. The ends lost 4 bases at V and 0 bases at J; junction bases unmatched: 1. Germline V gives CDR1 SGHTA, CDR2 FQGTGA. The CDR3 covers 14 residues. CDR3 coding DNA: TGTGCCAGCAGCTCGGGACTAAGCACAGATACGCAGTATTTT. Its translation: CASSSGLSTDTQYF. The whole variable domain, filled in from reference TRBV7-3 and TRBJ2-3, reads GAGVSQTPSNKVTEKGKYVELRCDPISGHTALYWYRQSLGQGPEFLIYFQGTGAADDSGLPNDRFFAVRPEGSVSTLKIQRTERGDSAVYLCASSSGLSTDTQYFGPGTRLTVL.

In DNA, the CDR3 is TGTGCCAGCAGTTACTCGTACAGGATCTACGAGCAGTACTTC. Protein sequence: CASSYSYRIYEQYF. The rearrangement uses TRBV6-5 and TRBJ2-7, with TRBD1 as a possible D gene (5 bases). V lost 0 bases to trimming and J lost 3 bases, with 9 bases between them. The germline V gene has CDR1 MNHEY and CDR2 SVGAGI. CDR3 size: 14 residues.

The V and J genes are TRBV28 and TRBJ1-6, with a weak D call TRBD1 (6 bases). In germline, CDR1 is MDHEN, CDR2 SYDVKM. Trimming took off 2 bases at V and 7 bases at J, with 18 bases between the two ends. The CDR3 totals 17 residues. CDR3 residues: CASSLGLGRGLNSPLHF. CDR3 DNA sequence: TGTGCCAGCAGTTTAGGGTTGGGCAGGGGTTTGAATTCACCCCTCCACTTT.